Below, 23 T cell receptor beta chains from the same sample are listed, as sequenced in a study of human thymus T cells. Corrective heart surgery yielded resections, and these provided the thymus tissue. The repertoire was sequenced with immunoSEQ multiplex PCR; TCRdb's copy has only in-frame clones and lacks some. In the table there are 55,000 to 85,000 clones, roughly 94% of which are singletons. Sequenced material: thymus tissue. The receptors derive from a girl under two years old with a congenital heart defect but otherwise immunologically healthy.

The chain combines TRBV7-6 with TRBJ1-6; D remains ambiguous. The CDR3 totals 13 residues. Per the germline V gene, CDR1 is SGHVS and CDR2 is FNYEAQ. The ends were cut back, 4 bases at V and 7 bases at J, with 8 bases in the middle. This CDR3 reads CASSSEANSPLHF. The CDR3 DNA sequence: TGTGCCAGCAGCTCCGAGGCCAATTCACCCCTCCACTTT.

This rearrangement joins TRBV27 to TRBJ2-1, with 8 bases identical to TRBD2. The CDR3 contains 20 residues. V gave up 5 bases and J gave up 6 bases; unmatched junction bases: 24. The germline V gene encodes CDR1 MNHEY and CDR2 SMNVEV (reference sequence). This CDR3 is CASSLTKRESQLSPVNEQFF. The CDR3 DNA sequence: TGTGCCAGCAGTCTAACAAAGCGGGAGTCCCAATTGTCCCCCGTCAATGAGCAGTTCTTC.

The CDR3 spells CASSDRSPGRGCEQYF. As DNA, the CDR3 is TGTGCCAGCAGTGACCGCTCCCCGGGGCGAGGTTGCGAGCAGTACTTC. The chain couples TRBV2 to TRBJ2-7; possibly TRBD1 or TRBD2 for D (5 bases each). V dropped 3 bases and J dropped 6 bases, with 21 bases sitting between them. Germline CDR1 is SNHLY and CDR2 is FYNNEI. The CDR3 contains 16 residues.

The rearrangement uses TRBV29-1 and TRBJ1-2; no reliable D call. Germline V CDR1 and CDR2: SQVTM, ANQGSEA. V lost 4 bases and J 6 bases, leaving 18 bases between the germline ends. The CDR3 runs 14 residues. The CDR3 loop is CSVGELTPSHGYTF. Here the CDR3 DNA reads TGCAGCGTTGGAGAGCTTACACCCTCGCATGGCTACACCTTC. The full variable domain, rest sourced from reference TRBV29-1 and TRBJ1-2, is SAVISQKPSRDICQRGTSLTIQCQVDSQVTMMFWYRQQPGQSLTLIATANQGSEATYESGFVIDKFPISRPNLTFSTLTVSNMSPEDSSIYLCSVGELTPSHGYTFGSGTRLTVV.

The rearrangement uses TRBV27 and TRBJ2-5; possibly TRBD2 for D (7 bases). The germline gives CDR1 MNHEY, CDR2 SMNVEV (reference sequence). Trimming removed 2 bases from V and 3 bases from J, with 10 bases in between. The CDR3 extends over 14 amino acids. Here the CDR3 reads CASSLGGAKETQYF. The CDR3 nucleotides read TGTGCCAGCAGTTTAGGGGGGGCGAAAGAGACCCAGTACTTC.

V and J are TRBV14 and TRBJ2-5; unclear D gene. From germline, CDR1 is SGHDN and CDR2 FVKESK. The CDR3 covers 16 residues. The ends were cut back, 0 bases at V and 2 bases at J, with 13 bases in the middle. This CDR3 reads CASSQERTAVQETQYF. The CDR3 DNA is TGTGCCAGCAGCCAAGAAAGAACGGCCGTACAAGAGACCCAGTACTTC.

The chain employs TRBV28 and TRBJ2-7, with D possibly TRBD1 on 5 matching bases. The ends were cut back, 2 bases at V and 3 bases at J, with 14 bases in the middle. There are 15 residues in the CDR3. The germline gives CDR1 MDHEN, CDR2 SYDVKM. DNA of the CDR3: TGTGCCAGCAGTTTAGGGGCATCCCCGAACTACGAGCAGTACTTC. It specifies CASSLGASPNYEQYF. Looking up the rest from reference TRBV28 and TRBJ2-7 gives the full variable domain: DVKVTQSSRYLVKRTGEKVFLECVQDMDHENMFWYRQDPGLGLRLIYFSYDVKMKEKGDIPEGYSVSREKKERFSLILESASTNQTSMYLCASSLGASPNYEQYFGPGTRLTVT.

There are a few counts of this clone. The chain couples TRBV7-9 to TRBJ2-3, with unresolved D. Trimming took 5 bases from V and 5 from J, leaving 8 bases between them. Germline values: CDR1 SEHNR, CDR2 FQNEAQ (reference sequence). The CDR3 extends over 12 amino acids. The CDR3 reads CASSPKGDTQYF. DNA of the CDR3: TGTGCCAGCAGCCCTAAAGGAGATACGCAGTATTTT.

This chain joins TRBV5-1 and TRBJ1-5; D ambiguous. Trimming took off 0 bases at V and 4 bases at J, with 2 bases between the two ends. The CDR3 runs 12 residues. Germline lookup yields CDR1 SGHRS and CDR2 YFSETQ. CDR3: CASSLGNQPQHF. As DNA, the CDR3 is TGCGCCAGCAGCTTGGGGAATCAGCCCCAGCATTTT.

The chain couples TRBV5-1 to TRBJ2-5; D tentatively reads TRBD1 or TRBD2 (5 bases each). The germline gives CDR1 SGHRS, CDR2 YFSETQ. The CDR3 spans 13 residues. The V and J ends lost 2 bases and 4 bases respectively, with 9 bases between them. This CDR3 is CASSFEGTETQYF. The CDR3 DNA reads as TGCGCCAGCAGCTTCGAAGGGACAGAGACCCAGTACTTC. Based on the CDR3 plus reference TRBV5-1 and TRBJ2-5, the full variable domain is KAGVTQTPRYLIKTRGQQVTLSCSPISGHRSVSWYQQTPGQGLQFLFEYFSETQRNKGNFPGRFSGRQFSNSRSEMNVSTLELGDSALYLCASSFEGTETQYFGPGTRLLVL.

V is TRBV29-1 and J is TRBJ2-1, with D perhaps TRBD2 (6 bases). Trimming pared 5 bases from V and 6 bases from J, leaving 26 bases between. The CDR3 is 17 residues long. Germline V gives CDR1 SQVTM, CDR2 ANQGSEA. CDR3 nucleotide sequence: TGCAGCGTTTCTTCCTGGGGACTCACCCCCGGGCGCAATGAGCAGTTCTTC. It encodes CSVSSWGLTPGRNEQFF.

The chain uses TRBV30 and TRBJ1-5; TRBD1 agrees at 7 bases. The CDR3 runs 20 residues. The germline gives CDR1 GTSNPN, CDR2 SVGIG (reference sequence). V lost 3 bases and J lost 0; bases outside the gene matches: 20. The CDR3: CAWRRMVGQWMGISNQPQHF. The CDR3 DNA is TGTGCCTGGAGGCGGATGGTGGGACAGTGGATGGGTATTAGCAATCAGCCCCAGCATTTT. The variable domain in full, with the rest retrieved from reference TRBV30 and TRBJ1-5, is SQTIHQWPATLVQPVGSPLSLECTVEGTSNPNLYWYRQAAGRGLQLLFYSVGIGQISSEVPQNLSASRPQDRQFILSSKKLLLSDSGFYLCAWRRMVGQWMGISNQPQHFGDGTRLSIL.

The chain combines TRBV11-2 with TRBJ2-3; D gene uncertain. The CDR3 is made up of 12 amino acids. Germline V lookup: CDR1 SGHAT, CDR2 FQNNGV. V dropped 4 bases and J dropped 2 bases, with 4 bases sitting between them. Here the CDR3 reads CASSSITDTQYF. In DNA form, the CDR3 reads TGTGCCAGCAGCTCCATCACAGATACGCAGTATTTT.

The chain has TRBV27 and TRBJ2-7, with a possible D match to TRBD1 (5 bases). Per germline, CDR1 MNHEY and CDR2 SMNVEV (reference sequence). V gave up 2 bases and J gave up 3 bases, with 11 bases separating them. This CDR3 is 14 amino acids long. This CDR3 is CASSLRQGFYEQYF. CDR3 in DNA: TGTGCCAGCAGTTTACGGCAGGGTTTCTACGAGCAGTACTTC.

The DNA for the CDR3 is TGCGCCAGCAGCCGGATACGGGACAGGACCTACGAGCAGTACTTC. Translation gives CASSRIRDRTYEQYF. The rearrangement links TRBV4-1 to TRBJ2-7, with 8 bases that match TRBD1. Losses at the gene ends were 4 bases for V and 2 bases for J; bases not matched to a gene: 7. The CDR3 is 15 residues long. Germline loops: CDR1 MGHRA, CDR2 YSYEKL.

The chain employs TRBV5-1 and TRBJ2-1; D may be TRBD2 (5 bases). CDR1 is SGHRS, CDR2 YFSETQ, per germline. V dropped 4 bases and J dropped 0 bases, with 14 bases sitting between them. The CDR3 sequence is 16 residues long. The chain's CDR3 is CASSPDLWSSYNEQFF. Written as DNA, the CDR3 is TGCGCCAGCAGCCCGGACTTGTGGAGCTCCTACAATGAGCAGTTCTTC.

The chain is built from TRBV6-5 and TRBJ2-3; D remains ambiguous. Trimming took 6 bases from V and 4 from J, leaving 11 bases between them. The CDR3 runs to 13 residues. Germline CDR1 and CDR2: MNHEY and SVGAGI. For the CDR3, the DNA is TGTGCCAGCAGCCGCGTGGGCGCAGATACGCAGTATTTT. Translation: CASSRVGADTQYF.

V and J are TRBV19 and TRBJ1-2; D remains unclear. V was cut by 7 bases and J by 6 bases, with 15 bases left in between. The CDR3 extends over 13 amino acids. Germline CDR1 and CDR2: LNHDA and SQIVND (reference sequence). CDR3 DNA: TGTGCCAGTACCCCGCGTCGGGGAGATGGCTACACCTTC. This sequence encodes CASTPRRGDGYTF. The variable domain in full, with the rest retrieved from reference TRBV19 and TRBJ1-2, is DGGITQSPKYLFRKEGQNVTLSCEQNLNHDAMYWYRQDPGQGLRLIYYSQIVNDFQKGDIAEGYSVSREKKESFPLTVTSAQKNPTAFYLCASTPRRGDGYTFGSGTRLTVV.

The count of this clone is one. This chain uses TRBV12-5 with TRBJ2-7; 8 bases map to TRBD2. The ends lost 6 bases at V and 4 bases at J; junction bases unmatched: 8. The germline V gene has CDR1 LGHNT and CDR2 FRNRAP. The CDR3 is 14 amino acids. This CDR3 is CASGAAGGRYEQYF. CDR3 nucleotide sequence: TGTGCTAGTGGCGCTGCGGGAGGACGGTACGAGCAGTACTTC.

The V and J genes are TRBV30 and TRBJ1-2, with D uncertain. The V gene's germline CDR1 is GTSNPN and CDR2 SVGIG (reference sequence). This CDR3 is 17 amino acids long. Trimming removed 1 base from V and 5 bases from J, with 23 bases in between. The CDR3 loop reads CAWSGKERSPARYGYTF. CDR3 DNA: TGTGCCTGGAGTGGGAAGGAAAGGTCCCCGGCTAGGTATGGCTACACCTTC.

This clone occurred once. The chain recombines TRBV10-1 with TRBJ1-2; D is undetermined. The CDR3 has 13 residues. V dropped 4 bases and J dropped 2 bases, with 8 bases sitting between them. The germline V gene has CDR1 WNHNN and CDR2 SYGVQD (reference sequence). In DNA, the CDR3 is TGCGCCAGCAGTGCTACACCGAACTATGGCTACACCTTC. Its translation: CASSATPNYGYTF.

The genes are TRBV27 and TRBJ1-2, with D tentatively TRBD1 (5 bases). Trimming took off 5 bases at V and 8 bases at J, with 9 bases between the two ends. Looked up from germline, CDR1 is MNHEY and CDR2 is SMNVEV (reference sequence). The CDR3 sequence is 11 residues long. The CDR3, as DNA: TGTGCCAGCAGTCCAGGGCGAGGCTACACCTTC. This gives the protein CASSPGRGYTF.

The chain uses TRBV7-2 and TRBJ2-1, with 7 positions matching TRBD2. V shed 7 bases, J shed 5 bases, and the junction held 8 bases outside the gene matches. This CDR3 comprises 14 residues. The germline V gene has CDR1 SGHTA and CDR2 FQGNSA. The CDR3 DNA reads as TGTGCCAGCAAGATAAGCGGGATGAACAATGAGCAGTTCTTC. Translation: CASKISGMNNEQFF.